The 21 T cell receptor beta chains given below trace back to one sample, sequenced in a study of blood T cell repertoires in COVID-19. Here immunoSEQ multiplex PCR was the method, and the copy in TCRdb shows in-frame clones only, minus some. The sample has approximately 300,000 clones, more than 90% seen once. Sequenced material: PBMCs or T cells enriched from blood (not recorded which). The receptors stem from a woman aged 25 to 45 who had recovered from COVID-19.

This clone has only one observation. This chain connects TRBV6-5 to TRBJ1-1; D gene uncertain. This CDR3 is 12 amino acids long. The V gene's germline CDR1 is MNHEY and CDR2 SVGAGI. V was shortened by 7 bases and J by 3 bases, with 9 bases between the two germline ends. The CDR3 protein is CASTWRDTEAFF. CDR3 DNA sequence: TGTGCCAGCACTTGGCGGGACACTGAAGCTTTCTTT.

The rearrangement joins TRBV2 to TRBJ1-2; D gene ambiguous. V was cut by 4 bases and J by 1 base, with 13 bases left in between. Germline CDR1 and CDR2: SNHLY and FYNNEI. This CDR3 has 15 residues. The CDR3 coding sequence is TGTGCCAGCAGTGTTGCCAGCAGAGGTAACTATGGCTACACCTTC. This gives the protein CASSVASRGNYGYTF.

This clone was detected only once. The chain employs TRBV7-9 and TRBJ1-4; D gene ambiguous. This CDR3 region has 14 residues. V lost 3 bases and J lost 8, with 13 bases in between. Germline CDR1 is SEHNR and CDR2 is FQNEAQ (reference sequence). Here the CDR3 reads CASSFSHEGEKLFF. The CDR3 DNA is TGTGCCAGCAGCTTTAGTCACGAGGGAGAAAAACTGTTTTTT. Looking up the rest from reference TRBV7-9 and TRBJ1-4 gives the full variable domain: DTGVSQNPRHKITKRGQNVTFRCDPISEHNRLYWYRQTLGQGPEFLTYFQNEAQLEKSRLLSDRFSAERPKGSFSTLEIQRTEQGDSAMYLCASSFSHEGEKLFFGSGTQLSVL.

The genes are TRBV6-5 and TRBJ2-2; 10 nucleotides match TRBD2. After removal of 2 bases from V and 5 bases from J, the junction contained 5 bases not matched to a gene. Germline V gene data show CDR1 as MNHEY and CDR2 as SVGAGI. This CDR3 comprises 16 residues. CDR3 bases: TGTGCCAGCAGTTACAGCGGGGGGGCCTCGACCGGGGAGCTGTTTTTT. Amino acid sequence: CASSYSGGASTGELFF.

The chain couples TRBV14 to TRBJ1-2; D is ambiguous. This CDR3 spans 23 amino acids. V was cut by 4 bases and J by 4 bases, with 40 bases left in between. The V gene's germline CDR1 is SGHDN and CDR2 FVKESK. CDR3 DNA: TGTGCCAGCAGCCCCCTTCCGTGGGTCGAACAAGCCGGTAGCCATTCTTATTCCTATGGCTACACCTTC. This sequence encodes CASSPLPWVEQAGSHSYSYGYTF.

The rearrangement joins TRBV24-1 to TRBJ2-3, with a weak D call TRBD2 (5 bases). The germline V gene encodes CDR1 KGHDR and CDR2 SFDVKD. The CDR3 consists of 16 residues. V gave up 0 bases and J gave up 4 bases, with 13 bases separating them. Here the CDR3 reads CATSDLTGYGADTQYF. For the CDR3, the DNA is TGTGCCACCAGTGATTTGACGGGATACGGAGCAGATACGCAGTATTTT.

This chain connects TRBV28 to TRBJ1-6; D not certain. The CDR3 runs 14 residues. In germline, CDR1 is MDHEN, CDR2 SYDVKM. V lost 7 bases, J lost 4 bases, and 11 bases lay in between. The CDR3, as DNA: TGTGCCAGCACCGTAGGAGGGTATAATTCACCCCTCCACTTT. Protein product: CASTVGGYNSPLHF. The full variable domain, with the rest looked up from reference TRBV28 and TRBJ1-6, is DVKVTQSSRYLVKRTGEKVFLECVQDMDHENMFWYRQDPGLGLRLIYFSYDVKMKEKGDIPEGYSVSREKKERFSLILESASTNQTSMYLCASTVGGYNSPLHFGNGTRLTVT.

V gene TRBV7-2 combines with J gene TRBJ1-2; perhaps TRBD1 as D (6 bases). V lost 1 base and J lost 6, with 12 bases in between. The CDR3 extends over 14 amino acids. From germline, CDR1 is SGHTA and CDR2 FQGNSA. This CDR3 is CASSLVDEGDGYTF. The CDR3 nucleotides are TGTGCCAGCAGCTTAGTGGACGAGGGGGATGGCTACACCTTC.

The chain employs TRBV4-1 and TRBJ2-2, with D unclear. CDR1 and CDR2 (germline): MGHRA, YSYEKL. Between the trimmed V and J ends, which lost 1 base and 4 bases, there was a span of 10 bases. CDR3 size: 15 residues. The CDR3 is CASSQVGQVTGELFF. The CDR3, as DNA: TGCGCCAGCAGCCAAGTTGGGCAGGTCACCGGGGAGCTGTTTTTT.

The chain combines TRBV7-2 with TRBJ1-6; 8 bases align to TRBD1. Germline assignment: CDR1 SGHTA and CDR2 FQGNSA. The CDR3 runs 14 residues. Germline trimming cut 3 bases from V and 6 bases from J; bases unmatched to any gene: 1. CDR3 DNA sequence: TGTGCCAGCAGCTTCGACAGGGGTAATTCACCCCTCCACTTT. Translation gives CASSFDRGNSPLHF.

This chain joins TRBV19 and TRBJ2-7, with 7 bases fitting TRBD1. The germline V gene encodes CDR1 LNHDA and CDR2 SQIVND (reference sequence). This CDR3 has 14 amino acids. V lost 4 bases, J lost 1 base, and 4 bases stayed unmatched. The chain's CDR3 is CASSRQGGSYEQYF. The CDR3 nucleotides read TGTGCCAGTAGTAGACAGGGTGGATCCTACGAGCAGTACTTC.

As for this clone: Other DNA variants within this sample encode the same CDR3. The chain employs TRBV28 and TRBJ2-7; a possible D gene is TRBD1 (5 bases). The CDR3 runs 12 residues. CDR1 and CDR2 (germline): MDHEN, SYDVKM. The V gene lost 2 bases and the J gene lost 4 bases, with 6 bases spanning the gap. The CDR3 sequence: CASSLAGYEQYF. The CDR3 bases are TGTGCCAGCAGTTTAGCAGGGTACGAGCAGTACTTC.

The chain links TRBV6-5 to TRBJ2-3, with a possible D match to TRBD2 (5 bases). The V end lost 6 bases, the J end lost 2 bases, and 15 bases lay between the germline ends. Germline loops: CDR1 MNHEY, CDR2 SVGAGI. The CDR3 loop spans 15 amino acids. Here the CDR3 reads CASSSRTYSTDTQYF. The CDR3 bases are TGTGCCAGCAGCTCCCGGACTTATTCCACAGATACGCAGTATTTT.

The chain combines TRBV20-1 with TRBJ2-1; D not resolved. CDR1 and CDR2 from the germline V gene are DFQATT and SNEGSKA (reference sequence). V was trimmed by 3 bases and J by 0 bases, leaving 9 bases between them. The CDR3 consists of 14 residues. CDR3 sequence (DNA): TGCAGTGCTAGTTCTAGGCCCTCCTACAATGAGCAGTTCTTC. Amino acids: CSASSRPSYNEQFF.

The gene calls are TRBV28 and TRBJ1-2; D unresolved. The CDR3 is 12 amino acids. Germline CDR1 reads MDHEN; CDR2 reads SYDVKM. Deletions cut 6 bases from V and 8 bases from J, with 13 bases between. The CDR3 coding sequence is TGTGCCAGCAGCCTCGTTGAGGGAGGCTACACCTTC. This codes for CASSLVEGGYTF.

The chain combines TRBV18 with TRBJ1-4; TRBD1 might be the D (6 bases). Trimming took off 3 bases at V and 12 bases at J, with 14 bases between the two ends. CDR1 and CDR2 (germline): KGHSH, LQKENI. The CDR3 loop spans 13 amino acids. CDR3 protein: CASSPSGQRELFF. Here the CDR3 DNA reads TGTGCCAGCTCACCCTCCGGACAGAGGGAACTGTTTTTT.

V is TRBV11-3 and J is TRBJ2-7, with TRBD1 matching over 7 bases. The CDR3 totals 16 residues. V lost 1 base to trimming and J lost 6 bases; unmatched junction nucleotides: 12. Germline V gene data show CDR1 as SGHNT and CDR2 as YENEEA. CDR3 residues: CASSLGMWDSSAEQYF. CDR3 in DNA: TGTGCCAGCAGCTTAGGAATGTGGGACAGTTCTGCCGAGCAGTACTTC.

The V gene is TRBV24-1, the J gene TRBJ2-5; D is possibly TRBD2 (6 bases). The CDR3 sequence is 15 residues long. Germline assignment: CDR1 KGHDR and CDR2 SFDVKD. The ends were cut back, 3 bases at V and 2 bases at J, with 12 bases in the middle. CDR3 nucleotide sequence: TGTGCCACCAGTGATCCCGGGACTGTACAAGAGACCCAGTACTTC. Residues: CATSDPGTVQETQYF.

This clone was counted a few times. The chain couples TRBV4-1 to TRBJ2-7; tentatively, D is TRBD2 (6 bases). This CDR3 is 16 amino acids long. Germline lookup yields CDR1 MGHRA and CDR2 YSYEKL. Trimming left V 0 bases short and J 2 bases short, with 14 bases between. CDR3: CASSQELQRATYEQYF. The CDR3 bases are TGCGCCAGCAGCCAAGAGCTACAGCGGGCTACCTACGAGCAGTACTTC.

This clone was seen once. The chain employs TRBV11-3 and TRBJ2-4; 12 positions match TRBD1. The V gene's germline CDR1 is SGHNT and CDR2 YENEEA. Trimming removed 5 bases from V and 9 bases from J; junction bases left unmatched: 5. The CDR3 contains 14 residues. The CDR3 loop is CASSLGQGAGIQYF. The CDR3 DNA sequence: TGTGCCAGCAGCCTGGGACAGGGGGCAGGCATTCAGTACTTC.

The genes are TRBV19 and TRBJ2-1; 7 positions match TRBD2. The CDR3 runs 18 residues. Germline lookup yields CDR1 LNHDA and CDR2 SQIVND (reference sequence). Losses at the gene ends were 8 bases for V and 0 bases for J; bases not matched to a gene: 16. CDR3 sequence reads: CASRQRDPKSSSYNEQFF. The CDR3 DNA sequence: TGTGCCAGTCGCCAGCGGGACCCAAAGTCGAGCTCCTACAATGAGCAGTTCTTC.